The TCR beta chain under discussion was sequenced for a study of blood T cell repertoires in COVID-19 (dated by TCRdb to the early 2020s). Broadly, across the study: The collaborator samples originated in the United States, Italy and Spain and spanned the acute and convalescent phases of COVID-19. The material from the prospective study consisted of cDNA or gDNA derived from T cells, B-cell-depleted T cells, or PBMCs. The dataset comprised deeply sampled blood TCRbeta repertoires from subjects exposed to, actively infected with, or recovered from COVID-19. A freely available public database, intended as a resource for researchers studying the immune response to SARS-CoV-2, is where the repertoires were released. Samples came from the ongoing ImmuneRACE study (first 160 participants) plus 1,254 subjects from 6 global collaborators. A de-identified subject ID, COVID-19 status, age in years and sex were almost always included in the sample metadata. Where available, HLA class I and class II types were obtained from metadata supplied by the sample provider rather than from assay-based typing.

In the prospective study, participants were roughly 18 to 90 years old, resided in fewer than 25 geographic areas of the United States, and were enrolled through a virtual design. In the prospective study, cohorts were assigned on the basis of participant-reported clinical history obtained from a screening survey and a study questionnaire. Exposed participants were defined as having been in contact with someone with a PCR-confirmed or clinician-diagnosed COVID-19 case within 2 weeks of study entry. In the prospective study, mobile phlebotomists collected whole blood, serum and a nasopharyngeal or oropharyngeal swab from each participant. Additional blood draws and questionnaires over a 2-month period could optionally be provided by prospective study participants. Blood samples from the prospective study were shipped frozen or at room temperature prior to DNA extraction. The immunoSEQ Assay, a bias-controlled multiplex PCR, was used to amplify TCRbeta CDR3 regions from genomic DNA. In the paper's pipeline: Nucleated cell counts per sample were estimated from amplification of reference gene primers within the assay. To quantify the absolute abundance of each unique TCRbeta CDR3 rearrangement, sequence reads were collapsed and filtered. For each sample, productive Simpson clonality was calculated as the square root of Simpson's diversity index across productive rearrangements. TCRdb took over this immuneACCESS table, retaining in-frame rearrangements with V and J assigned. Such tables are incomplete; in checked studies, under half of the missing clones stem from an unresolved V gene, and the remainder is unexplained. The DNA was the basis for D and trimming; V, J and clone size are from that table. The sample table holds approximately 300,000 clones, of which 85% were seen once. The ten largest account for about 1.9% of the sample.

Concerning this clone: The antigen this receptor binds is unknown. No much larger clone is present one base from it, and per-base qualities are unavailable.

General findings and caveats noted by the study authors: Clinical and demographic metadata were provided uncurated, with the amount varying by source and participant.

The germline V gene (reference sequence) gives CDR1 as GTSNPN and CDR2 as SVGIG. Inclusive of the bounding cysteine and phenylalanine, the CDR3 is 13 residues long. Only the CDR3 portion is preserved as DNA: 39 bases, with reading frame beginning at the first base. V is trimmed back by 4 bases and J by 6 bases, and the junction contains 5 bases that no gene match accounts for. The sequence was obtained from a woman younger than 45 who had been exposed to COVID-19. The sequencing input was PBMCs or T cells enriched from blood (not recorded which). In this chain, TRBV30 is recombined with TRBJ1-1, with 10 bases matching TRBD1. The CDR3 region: CAWIGTGVPEAFF. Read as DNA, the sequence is TGTGCCTGGATTGGGACAGGGGTCCCTGAAGCTTTCTTT.